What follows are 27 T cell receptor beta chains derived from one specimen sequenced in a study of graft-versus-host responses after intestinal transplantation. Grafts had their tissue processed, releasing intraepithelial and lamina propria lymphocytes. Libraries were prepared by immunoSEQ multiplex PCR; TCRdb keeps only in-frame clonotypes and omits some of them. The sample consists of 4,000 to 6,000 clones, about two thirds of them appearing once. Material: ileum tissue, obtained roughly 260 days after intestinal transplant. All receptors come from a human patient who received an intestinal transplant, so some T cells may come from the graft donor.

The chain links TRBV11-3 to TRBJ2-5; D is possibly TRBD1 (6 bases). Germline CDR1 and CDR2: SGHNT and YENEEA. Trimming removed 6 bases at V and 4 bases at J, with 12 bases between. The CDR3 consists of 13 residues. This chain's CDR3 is CASSIAGVETQYF. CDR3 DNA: TGTGCCAGCAGTATTGCAGGGGTAGAGACCCAGTACTTC.

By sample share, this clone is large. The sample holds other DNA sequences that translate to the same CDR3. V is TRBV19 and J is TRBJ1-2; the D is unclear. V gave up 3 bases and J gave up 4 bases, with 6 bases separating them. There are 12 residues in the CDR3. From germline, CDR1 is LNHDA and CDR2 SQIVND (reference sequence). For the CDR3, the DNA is TGTGCCAGTAGTATCCGGAGCTATGGCTACACCTTC. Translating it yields CASSIRSYGYTF.

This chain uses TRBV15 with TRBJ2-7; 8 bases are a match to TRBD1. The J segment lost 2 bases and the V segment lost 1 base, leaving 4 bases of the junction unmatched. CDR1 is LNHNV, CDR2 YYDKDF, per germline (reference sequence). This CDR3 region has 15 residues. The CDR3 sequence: CATSRASTGAYEQYF. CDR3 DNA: TGTGCCACCAGCAGAGCATCGACAGGGGCCTACGAGCAGTACTTC.

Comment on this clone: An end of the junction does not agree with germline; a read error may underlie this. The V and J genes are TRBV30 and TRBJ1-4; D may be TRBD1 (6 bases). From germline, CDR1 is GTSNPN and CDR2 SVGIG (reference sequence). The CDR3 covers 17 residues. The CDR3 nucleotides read TGTACCTGGGACCTACAGGGTATTCTTGCAACTAATGAAAAACTGTTTTTT. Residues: CTWDLQGILATNEKLFF.

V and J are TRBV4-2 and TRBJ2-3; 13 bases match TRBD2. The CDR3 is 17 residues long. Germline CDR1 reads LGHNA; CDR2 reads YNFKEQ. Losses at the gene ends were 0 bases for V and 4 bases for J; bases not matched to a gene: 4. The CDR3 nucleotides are TGTGCCAGCAGCCAAGAGGGACTAGCGGGGATGCCAGATACGCAGTATTTT. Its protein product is CASSQEGLAGMPDTQYF.

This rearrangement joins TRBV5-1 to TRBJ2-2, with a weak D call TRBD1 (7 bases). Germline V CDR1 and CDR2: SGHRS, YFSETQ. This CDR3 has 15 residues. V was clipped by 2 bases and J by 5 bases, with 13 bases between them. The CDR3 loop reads CASSFVAGGTGELFF. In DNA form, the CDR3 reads TGCGCCAGCAGCTTCGTTGCAGGGGGGACCGGGGAGCTGTTTTTT.

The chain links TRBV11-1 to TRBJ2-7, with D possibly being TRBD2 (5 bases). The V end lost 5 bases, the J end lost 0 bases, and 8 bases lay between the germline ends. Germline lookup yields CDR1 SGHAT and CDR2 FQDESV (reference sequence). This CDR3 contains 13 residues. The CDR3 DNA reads TGTGCCAGCAGCCCCGACTACTCCTACGAGCAGTACTTC. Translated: CASSPDYSYEQYF.

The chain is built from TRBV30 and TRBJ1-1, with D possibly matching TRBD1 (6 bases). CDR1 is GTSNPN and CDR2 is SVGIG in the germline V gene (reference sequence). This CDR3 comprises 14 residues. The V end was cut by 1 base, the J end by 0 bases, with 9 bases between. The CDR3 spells CAWSAWGLNTEAFF. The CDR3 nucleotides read TGTGCCTGGAGTGCGTGGGGGCTGAACACTGAAGCTTTCTTT.

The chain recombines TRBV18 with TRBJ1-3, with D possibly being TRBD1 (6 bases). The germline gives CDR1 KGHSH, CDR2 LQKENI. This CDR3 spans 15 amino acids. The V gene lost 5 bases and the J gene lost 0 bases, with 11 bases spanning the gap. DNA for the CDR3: TGTGCCAGCTCAGACAGGATGGACTCTGGAAACACCATATATTTT. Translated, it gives CASSDRMDSGNTIYF.

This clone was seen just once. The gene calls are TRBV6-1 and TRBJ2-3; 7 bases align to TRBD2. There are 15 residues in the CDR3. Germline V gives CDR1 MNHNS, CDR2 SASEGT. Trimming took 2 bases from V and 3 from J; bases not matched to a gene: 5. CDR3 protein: CASSEQTGGTDTQYF. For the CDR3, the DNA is TGTGCCAGCAGTGAACAAACGGGAGGTACAGATACGCAGTATTTT.

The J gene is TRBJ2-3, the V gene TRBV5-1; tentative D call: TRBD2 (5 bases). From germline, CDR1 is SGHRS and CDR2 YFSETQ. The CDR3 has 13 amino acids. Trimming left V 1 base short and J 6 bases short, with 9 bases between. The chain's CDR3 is CASSLRWEDTQYF. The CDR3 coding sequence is TGCGCCAGCAGCTTGAGGTGGGAGGATACGCAGTATTTT.

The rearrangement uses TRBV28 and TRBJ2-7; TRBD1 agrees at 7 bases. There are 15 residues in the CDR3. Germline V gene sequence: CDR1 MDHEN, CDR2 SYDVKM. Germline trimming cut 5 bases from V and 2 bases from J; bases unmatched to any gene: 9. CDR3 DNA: TGTGCCAGCAGTGAAAGGGACAGCTTACCCTACGAGCAGTACTTC. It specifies CASSERDSLPYEQYF. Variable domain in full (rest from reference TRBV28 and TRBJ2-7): DVKVTQSSRYLVKRTGEKVFLECVQDMDHENMFWYRQDPGLGLRLIYFSYDVKMKEKGDIPEGYSVSREKKERFSLILESASTNQTSMYLCASSERDSLPYEQYFGPGTRLTVT.

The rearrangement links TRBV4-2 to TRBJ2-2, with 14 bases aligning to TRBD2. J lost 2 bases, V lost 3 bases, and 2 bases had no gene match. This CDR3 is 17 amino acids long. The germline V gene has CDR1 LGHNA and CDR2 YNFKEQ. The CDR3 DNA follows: TGTGCCAGCAGCCAGGGACTAGCGGGGGCAAACACCGGGGAGCTGTTTTTT. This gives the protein CASSQGLAGANTGELFF.

CDR3 sequence: CASSIDRWGLLAKNIQYF. The CDR3 nucleotides are TGTGCCAGTAGTATAGATAGGTGGGGGCTCTTAGCCAAAAACATTCAGTACTTC. The chain employs TRBV19 and TRBJ2-4; D may be TRBD1 (6 bases). Germline assignment: CDR1 LNHDA and CDR2 SQIVND (reference sequence). Trimming shortened V by 0 bases and J by 0 bases, and 15 bases separated the two germline ends. The CDR3 consists of 18 residues.

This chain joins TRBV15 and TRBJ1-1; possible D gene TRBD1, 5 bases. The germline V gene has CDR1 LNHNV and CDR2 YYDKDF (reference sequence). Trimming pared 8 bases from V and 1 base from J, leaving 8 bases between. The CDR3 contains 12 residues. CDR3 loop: CATEGANTEAFF. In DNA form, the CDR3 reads TGTGCCACCGAAGGGGCGAACACTGAAGCTTTCTTT.

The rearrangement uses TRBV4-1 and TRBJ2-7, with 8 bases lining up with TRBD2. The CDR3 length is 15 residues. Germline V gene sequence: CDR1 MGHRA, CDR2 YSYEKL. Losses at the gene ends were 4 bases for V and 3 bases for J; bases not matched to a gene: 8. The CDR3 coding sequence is TGCGCCAGCAGCCTGACGTTAGCGGGAAGCTACGAGCAGTACTTC. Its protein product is CASSLTLAGSYEQYF.

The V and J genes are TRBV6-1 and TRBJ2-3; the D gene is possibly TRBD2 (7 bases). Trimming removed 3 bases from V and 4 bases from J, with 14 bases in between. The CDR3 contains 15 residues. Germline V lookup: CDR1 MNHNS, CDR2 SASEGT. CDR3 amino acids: CASSDGGGGADTQYF. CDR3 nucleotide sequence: TGTGCCAGCAGTGATGGAGGGGGGGGCGCAGATACGCAGTATTTT.

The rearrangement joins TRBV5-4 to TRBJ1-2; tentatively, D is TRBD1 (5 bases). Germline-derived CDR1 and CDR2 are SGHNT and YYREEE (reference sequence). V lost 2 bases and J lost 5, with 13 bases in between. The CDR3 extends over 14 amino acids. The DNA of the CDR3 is TGTGCCAGCAGCTTTGAGGTGGGGCATTATGGCTACACCTTC. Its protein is CASSFEVGHYGYTF.

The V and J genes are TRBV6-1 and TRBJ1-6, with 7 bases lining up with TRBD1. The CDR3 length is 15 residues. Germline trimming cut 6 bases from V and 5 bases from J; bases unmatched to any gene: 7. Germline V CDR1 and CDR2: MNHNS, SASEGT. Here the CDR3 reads CASSAETGNNSPLHF. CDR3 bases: TGTGCCAGCAGCGCGGAGACAGGGAATAATTCACCCCTCCACTTT.

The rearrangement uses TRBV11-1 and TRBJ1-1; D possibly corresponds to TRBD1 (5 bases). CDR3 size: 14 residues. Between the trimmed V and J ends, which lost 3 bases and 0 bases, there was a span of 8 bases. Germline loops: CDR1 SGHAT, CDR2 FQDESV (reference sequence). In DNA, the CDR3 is TGTGCCAGCAGCTTCCGACAGATGAACACTGAAGCTTTCTTT. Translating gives CASSFRQMNTEAFF.

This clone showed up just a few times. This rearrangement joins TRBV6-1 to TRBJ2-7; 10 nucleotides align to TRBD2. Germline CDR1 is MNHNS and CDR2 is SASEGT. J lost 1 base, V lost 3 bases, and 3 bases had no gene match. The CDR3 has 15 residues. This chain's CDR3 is CASSERTSGSYEQYF. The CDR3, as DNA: TGTGCCAGCAGTGAGCGGACTAGCGGATCCTACGAGCAGTACTTC.

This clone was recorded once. In DNA form, the CDR3 reads TGTGCCAGCAGCTTATTTGGGGGCGGTTCTGGAAACACCATATATTTT. It codes for CASSLFGGGSGNTIYF. This chain links TRBV7-9 with TRBJ1-3; D perhaps matches TRBD1 (6 bases). Trimming took 2 bases from V and 1 from J, leaving 12 bases between them. Germline CDR1 SEHNR, CDR2 FQNEAQ (reference sequence). The CDR3 consists of 16 residues. The full variable domain, rest sourced from reference TRBV7-9 and TRBJ1-3, is DTGVSQNPRHKITKRGQNVTFRCDPISEHNRLYWYRQTLGQGPEFLTYFQNEAQLEKSRLLSDRFSAERPKGSFSTLEIQRTEQGDSAMYLCASSLFGGGSGNTIYFGEGSWLTVV.

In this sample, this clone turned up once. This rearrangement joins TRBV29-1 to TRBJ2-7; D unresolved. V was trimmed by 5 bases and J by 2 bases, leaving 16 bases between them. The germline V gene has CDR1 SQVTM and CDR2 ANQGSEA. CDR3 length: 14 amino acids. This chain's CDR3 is CSVWSERWAYEQYF. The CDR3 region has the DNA TGCAGCGTTTGGTCCGAGAGGTGGGCCTACGAGCAGTACTTC.

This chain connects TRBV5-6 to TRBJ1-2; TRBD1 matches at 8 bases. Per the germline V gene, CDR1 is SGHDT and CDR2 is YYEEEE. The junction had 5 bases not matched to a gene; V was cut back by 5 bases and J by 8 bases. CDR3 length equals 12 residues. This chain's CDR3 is CASSDRGWGYTF. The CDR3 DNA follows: TGTGCCAGCAGTGACAGGGGATGGGGCTACACCTTC. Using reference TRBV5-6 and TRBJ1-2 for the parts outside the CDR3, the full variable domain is DAGVTQSPTHLIKTRGQQVTLRCSPKSGHDTVSWYQQALGQGPQFIFQYYEEEERQRGNFPDRFSGHQFPNYSSELNVNALLLGDSALYLCASSDRGWGYTFGSGTRLTVV.

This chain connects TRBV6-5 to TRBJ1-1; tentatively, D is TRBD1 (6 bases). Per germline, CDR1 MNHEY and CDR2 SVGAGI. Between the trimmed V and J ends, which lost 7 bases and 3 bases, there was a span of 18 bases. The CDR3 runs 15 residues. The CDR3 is CASKSSADRYTEAFF. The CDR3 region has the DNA TGTGCCAGCAAATCCAGCGCCGACAGGTACACTGAAGCTTTCTTT.

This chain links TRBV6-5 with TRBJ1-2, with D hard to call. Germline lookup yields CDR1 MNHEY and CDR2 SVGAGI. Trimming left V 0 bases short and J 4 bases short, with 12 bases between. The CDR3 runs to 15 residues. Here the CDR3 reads CASSYSPEHLYGYTF. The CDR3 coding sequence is TGTGCCAGCAGTTACTCTCCTGAGCACCTCTATGGCTACACCTTC.

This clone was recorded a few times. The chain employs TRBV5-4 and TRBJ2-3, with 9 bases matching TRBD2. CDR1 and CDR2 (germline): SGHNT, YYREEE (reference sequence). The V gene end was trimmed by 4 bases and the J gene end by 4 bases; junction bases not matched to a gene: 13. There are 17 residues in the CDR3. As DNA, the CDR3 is TGTGCCAGCAGCCCCCTTTTTAATAGCGGGAGCGCAGATACGCAGTATTTT. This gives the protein CASSPLFNSGSADTQYF.